The entry below describes one T cell receptor (beta chain). Its specificity is unknown. In each case, RNA was isolated and then reverse transcribed into cDNA as the sequencing template. Using immunoSEQ multiplex PCR, the repertoire was profiled, and TCRdb retains in-frame clones only, with some absent. This table has under 110,000 clones, 55% to 75% appearing once. The sample originates from a study of CD8+ T cells in alopecia areata. Overall study results and limits: Tofacitinib significantly brought down scalp clonality and expanded CD8+ clones among top 100. There was only one nonresponder, so it was unclear how baseline CD8+ expansion relates to response.

Treatment reported: oral pan-JAK inhibitor, 5-10 mg twice daily. Germline values: CDR1 MNHEY, CDR2 SVGAGI. This CDR3 spans 12 amino acids. The V end lost 9 bases, the J end lost 2 bases, and 10 bases lay between the germline ends. V usage is TRBV6-5 and J usage is TRBJ1-2; D possibly corresponds to TRBD1 (6 bases). This TCR came from a human donor with alopecia areata. This sample comprised CD8+ T cells sorted from blood, obtained between weeks 55 and 65, from a patient treated with tofacitinib. In DNA form, the CDR3 reads TGTGCCAGAACGACAGGAAACTATGGCTACACCTTC. Its translation: CARTTGNYGYTF.